The 32 T cell receptor beta chains below come from one sample, sequenced in a study of vaccination and CD4 T cells after COVID-19. Cultured CD4+ T cells had their DNA profiled by the Oncomine TCR Beta short-read assay. MiXCR, applied by TCRdb to the PCR reads, yields one record per CDR3 protein. The sample records 20,000 to 25,000 distinct CDR3 sequences, roughly 46% being singletons. For these TCRs, the target antigens are not known. As to time point: late sampling 161 to 241 days after vaccination in three convalescent patients. Stated treatment: approximately 11-day PBMC culture with coronavirus spike peptide pools or control peptides (ViraFEST assay). This sample comprised CD4+ T cells from blood, cultured in vitro, obtained about 7 months after SARS-CoV-2 vaccination. The receptors originated from a human donor who had recovered from COVID-19.

A few counts support this clonotype. V usage is TRBV20-1 and J usage is TRBJ2-4; 9 bases are a match to TRBD1. V lost 2 bases, J lost 8 bases, and 4 bases stayed unmatched. Germline V lookup: CDR1 DFQATT, CDR2 SNEGSKA (reference sequence). The CDR3 is 13 amino acids. The CDR3 sequence: CSARTGGADIQYF. CDR3 DNA: TGCAGTGCTAGAACAGGGGGCGCGGACATTCAGTACTTC.

The chain is built from TRBV6-5 and TRBJ1-2; D is unclear. The CDR3 has 14 residues. CDR1 is MNHEY, CDR2 SVGAGI, per germline. The V end was cut by 0 bases, the J end by 0 bases, with 5 bases between. CDR3 in amino acids: CASSYSGANYGYTF. The CDR3 DNA reads as TGTGCCAGCAGTTACTCGGGAGCTAACTATGGCTACACCTTC.

J is TRBJ2-5 and V is TRBV11-3, with TRBD2 matching over 8 bases. The CDR3 runs 15 residues. J was trimmed by 1 base and V by 6 bases; bases with no gene match: 7. CDR1 SGHNT and CDR2 YENEEA come from the germline V gene. The CDR3 here is CASSSLREVQETQYF. In DNA, the CDR3 is TGTGCCAGCAGTTCCCTGCGGGAGGTCCAAGAGACCCAGTACTTC. The entire variable domain, with the rest obtained from reference TRBV11-3 and TRBJ2-5, is as follows: EAGVVQSPRYKIIEKKQPVAFWCNPISGHNTLYWYLQNLGQGPELLIRYENEEAVDDSQLPKDRFSAERLKGVDSTLKIQPAELGDSAVYLCASSSLREVQETQYFGPGTRLLVL.

The V call is TRBV4-3, the J call TRBJ1-2; D possibly corresponds to TRBD1 (5 bases). The length of the CDR3 is 15 residues. Between the trimmed V and J ends, which lost 0 bases and 0 bases, there was a span of 8 bases. Germline V gene data show CDR1 as LGHNA and CDR2 as YSLEER. The CDR3 DNA is TGCGCCAGCAGCCAAGAGGGGGTTCCTAACTATGGCTACACCTTC. Encoded protein: CASSQEGVPNYGYTF.

This chain joins TRBV20-1 and TRBJ2-7; 9 nucleotides match TRBD2. J lost 0 bases, V lost 3 bases, and 3 bases had no gene match. This CDR3 has 14 residues. CDR1 is DFQATT and CDR2 is SNEGSKA in the germline V gene (reference sequence). The CDR3 bases are TGCAGTGCTAGCCGGACTAGCGACTCCTACGAGCAGTACTTC. This codes for CSASRTSDSYEQYF.

The chain is built from TRBV7-3 and TRBJ2-3, with TRBD1 identical over 11 bases. The CDR3 consists of 16 residues. The J segment lost 0 bases and the V segment lost 2 bases, leaving 1 base of the junction unmatched. Germline loops: CDR1 SGHTA, CDR2 FQGTGA. CDR3 protein: CASSLGTGGSTDTQYF. CDR3 sequence (DNA): TGTGCCAGCAGCTTAGGGACAGGGGGGAGCACAGATACGCAGTATTTT.

This rearrangement joins TRBV15 to TRBJ2-5; 9 positions match TRBD2. V shed 0 bases and J 1 base; nucleotides not matched to a gene: 6. Germline V CDR1 and CDR2: LNHNV, YYDKDF (reference sequence). The CDR3 is 17 residues long. CDR3 loop: CATSRDKAGGTQETQYF. The CDR3 DNA sequence: TGTGCCACCAGCAGAGATAAGGCGGGAGGGACCCAAGAGACCCAGTACTTC.

The chain joins TRBV27 to TRBJ2-3; 10 bases fit TRBD2. The CDR3 covers 15 residues. Trimming took 5 bases from V and 5 from J; bases not matched to a gene: 7. From germline, CDR1 is MNHEY and CDR2 SMNVEV (reference sequence). This CDR3 reads CASSNLAGAGDTQYF. The CDR3 region has the DNA TGTGCCAGCAGTAACCTAGCGGGAGCGGGAGATACGCAGTATTTT.

The sample holds a few counts of this clonotype. The chain combines TRBV24-1 with TRBJ2-5, with 13 bases fitting TRBD2. The germline V gene encodes CDR1 KGHDR and CDR2 SFDVKD. Trimming removed 4 bases from V and 5 bases from J; junction bases left unmatched: 6. The CDR3 covers 16 residues. The CDR3 protein is CATSEPLAGGPETQYF. CDR3 sequence (DNA): TGTGCCACCAGTGAACCACTAGCGGGAGGGCCGGAGACCCAGTACTTC.

The gene calls are TRBV7-9 and TRBJ1-2; maybe TRBD1 (6 bases). The CDR3 spans 14 residues. Germline assignment: CDR1 SEHNR and CDR2 FQNEAQ (reference sequence). V was cut by 6 bases and J by 4 bases, with 15 bases left in between. The CDR3 loop is CASSLMDSSYGYTF. CDR3 nucleotide sequence: TGTGCCAGCAGTTTGATGGACAGTTCCTATGGCTACACCTTC.

The chain recombines TRBV23-1 with TRBJ1-6, with D possibly TRBD1 on 6 matching bases. TRBV23-1 is assigned to the ORF class and has an uncertain function. The CDR3 covers 16 residues. V lost 0 bases, J lost 10 bases, and 16 bases lay in between. CDR3 coding DNA: TGCGCCAGCAGTCAATCGTGGGACACCTCCTTCTCACCCCTCCACTTT. Translated, it gives CASSQSWDTSFSPLHF.

The chain recombines TRBV6-5 with TRBJ1-6, with D perhaps matching TRBD1 (5 bases). This CDR3 has 17 residues. Germline V gene sequence: CDR1 MNHEY, CDR2 SVGAGI. Trimming pared 2 bases from V and 0 bases from J, leaving 11 bases between. For the CDR3, the DNA is TGTGCCAGCAGTTACGGGGCCCGTAGCTCCTATAATTCACCCCTCCACTTT. This codes for CASSYGARSSYNSPLHF.

The chain is built from TRBV6-5 and TRBJ2-7; 8 nucleotides line up with TRBD1. CDR1 and CDR2 (germline): MNHEY, SVGAGI. The CDR3 has 17 amino acids. V shed 2 bases, J shed 3 bases, and the junction held 12 bases outside the gene matches. CDR3 loop: CASSYAPGQGPHYEQYF. For the CDR3, the DNA is TGTGCCAGCAGTTACGCCCCCGGACAGGGACCCCACTACGAGCAGTACTTC.

V gene TRBV10-3 combines with J gene TRBJ2-5; D is undetermined. The ends were cut back, 0 bases at V and 4 bases at J, with 0 bases in the middle. Per the germline V gene, CDR1 is ENHRY and CDR2 is SYGVKD. The CDR3 is made up of 11 amino acids. This CDR3 is CAISESETQYF. Written as DNA, the CDR3 is TGTGCCATCAGTGAGTCAGAGACCCAGTACTTC.

The chain carries TRBV7-9 and TRBJ1-6, with D perhaps TRBD1 (5 bases). This CDR3 has 14 amino acids. Germline assignment: CDR1 SEHNR and CDR2 FQNEAQ (reference sequence). The ends were cut back, 3 bases at V and 10 bases at J, with 13 bases in the middle. CDR3 in amino acids: CASSFTAGDSPLHF. The CDR3 DNA follows: TGTGCCAGCAGCTTTACCGCGGGGGACTCACCCCTCCACTTT.

The gene calls are TRBV5-1 and TRBJ1-1; a possible D gene is TRBD1 (6 bases). Between the trimmed V and J ends, which lost 3 bases and 5 bases, there was a span of 17 bases. This CDR3 spans 15 amino acids. Germline CDR1 SGHRS, CDR2 YFSETQ. The CDR3 loop is CASSSGSGGATEAFF. The CDR3 nucleotides read TGCGCCAGCAGCTCCGGGTCGGGGGGGGCGACTGAAGCTTTCTTT.

This clonotype was picked up a small number of times. This sequence joins TRBV15 and TRBJ1-2; D is uncertain. In germline, CDR1 is LNHNV, CDR2 YYDKDF (reference sequence). This CDR3 has 14 residues. The V end lost 1 base, the J end lost 8 bases, and 14 bases lay between the germline ends. CDR3 bases: TGTGCCACCAGCAGAGGCTCCGCAATAGGGGGCTACACCTTC. Encoded protein: CATSRGSAIGGYTF. Full variable domain (remainder filled in from reference TRBV15 and TRBJ1-2): DAMVIQNPRYQVTQFGKPVTLSCSQTLNHNVMYWYQQKSSQAPKLLFHYYDKDFNNEADTPDNFQSRRPNTSFCFLDIRSPGLGDTAMYLCATSRGSAIGGYTFGSGTRLTVV.

Turning to this clonotype: A far larger clone is one base from this, pointing to a likely read error. The rearrangement links TRBV11-3 to TRBJ1-1; D is uncertain. V was clipped by 2 bases and J by 5 bases, with 9 bases between them. CDR3 length: 13 amino acids. CDR1 and CDR2 (germline): SGHNT, YENEEA. Written as DNA, the CDR3 is TGTGCCAGCAGCTTACGGGGTGGGACTGAAGCTTTCTTT. This translates into CASSLRGGTEAFF.

This clonotype was counted a few times. The rearrangement uses TRBV7-3 and TRBJ2-5, with TRBD1 identical over 8 bases. V lost 5 bases to trimming and J lost 2 bases; unmatched junction nucleotides: 4. The CDR3 runs to 14 residues. Germline CDR1 is SGHTA and CDR2 is FQGTGA. The CDR3 nucleotides read TGTGCCAGCAGCCCGGACAGGGCTCAAGAGACCCAGTACTTC. Translated: CASSPDRAQETQYF.

This chain connects TRBV7-2 to TRBJ2-5, with 7 bases identical to TRBD2. Germline CDR1 and CDR2: SGHTA and FQGNSA. The CDR3 spans 15 residues. J gave up 2 bases and V 8 bases, and 11 bases lay outside the gene matches. The CDR3 DNA is TGTGCCAGCCGGAGACCGGGAGGAGTACAAGAGACCCAGTACTTC. This translates into CASRRPGGVQETQYF.

This clonotype was seen just once. This chain links TRBV6-5 with TRBJ1-1; tentatively, D is TRBD1 (5 bases). V was shortened by 4 bases and J by 3 bases, with 18 bases between the two germline ends. The length of the CDR3 is 16 residues. CDR1 is MNHEY and CDR2 is SVGAGI in the germline V gene. CDR3 in DNA: TGTGCCAGCAGTTCAGTGGGGCGACAGTGGCACACTGAAGCTTTCTTT. Its translation: CASSSVGRQWHTEAFF.

This clonotype was picked up a small number of times. This chain joins TRBV20-1 and TRBJ2-7; 9 bases are a match to TRBD1. Germline V lookup: CDR1 DFQATT, CDR2 SNEGSKA (reference sequence). CDR3 length equals 21 residues. V shed 0 bases, J shed 0 bases, and the junction held 21 bases outside the gene matches. CDR3 region: CSARDTSQWVTGTGNSYEQYF. For the CDR3, the DNA is TGCAGTGCTAGAGATACCTCCCAATGGGTCACAGGGACAGGGAACTCCTACGAGCAGTACTTC.

By share, this clonotype counts as medium-sized. This chain links TRBV27 with TRBJ1-2, with D possibly TRBD1 on 5 matching bases. Looked up from germline, CDR1 is MNHEY and CDR2 is SMNVEV (reference sequence). The CDR3 has 14 residues. Trimming pared 5 bases from V and 4 bases from J, leaving 14 bases between. The CDR3 DNA sequence: TGTGCCAGCAGTCGGGGGGGACTGCCCTATGGCTACACCTTC. Its protein product is CASSRGGLPYGYTF.

This clonotype was counted a single time. This chain links TRBV11-3 with TRBJ2-5; TRBD1 matches at 7 bases. The CDR3 has 14 residues. Trimming cost V 1 base and J 5 bases; bases outside gene matches: 4. CDR1 and CDR2 (germline): SGHNT, YENEEA. This chain's CDR3 is CASSLVGRGETQYF. The CDR3 region has the DNA TGTGCCAGCAGCTTAGTGGGCAGGGGGGAGACCCAGTACTTC.

V gene TRBV20-1 combines with J gene TRBJ1-2; D uncertain. CDR3 length: 13 residues. Germline CDR1 is DFQATT and CDR2 is SNEGSKA (reference sequence). V was trimmed by 3 bases and J by 2 bases, leaving 10 bases between them. CDR3 in DNA: TGCAGTGCTAGTCGGAGGGCGAACTATGGCTACACCTTC. Translating gives CSASRRANYGYTF.

This clonotype was counted once. The rearrangement joins TRBV6-1 to TRBJ1-1, with D possibly being TRBD1 (6 bases). The CDR3 runs 13 residues. V was clipped by 6 bases and J by 5 bases, with 13 bases between them. Germline values: CDR1 MNHNS, CDR2 SASEGT. The DNA of the CDR3 is TGTGCCAGCAGAGTCACAGGGTGGACTGAAGCTTTCTTT. Translating gives CASRVTGWTEAFF.

This clonotype was found a few times. The chain has TRBV7-6 and TRBJ1-6; 9 positions match TRBD1. The CDR3 loop spans 15 amino acids. Looked up from germline, CDR1 is SGHVS and CDR2 is FNYEAQ. With V trimmed by 3 bases and J by 13 bases, 10 bases remained unmatched. In DNA, the CDR3 is TGTGCCAGCAGCTTTGGGACAGGGCCCCTCAGGCCCCTCCACTTT. Residues: CASSFGTGPLRPLHF.

This clonotype has just a few counts. The chain is built from TRBV28 and TRBJ1-2; 8 bases agree with TRBD1. After removal of 5 bases from V and 7 bases from J, the junction contained 6 bases not matched to a gene. CDR3 size: 13 residues. Germline V lookup: CDR1 MDHEN, CDR2 SYDVKM. CDR3 in DNA: TGTGCCAGCAGTCTGACAGGGGCGGGTGGCTACACCTTC. This encodes CASSLTGAGGYTF.

The chain links TRBV19 to TRBJ2-3; 10 nucleotides match TRBD1. Germline assignment: CDR1 LNHDA and CDR2 SQIVND (reference sequence). The V segment lost 5 bases and the J segment 6 bases; nucleotides outside the gene matches: 8. CDR3 size: 15 residues. The CDR3 DNA reads as TGTGCCAGTAGTCCCCGACAGGGGGCTGAGGATACGCAGTATTTT. It yields the protein CASSPRQGAEDTQYF.

This clonotype has just a few counts. The chain recombines TRBV2 with TRBJ1-5; D is perhaps TRBD1 (5 bases). Germline lookup yields CDR1 SNHLY and CDR2 FYNNEI. The CDR3 is 12 residues long. V was cut by 10 bases and J by 8 bases, with 15 bases left in between. This CDR3 reads CATGDGREPQHF. CDR3 sequence (DNA): TGTGCCACCGGGGACGGGCGAGAGCCCCAGCATTTT.

This clonotype was detected once. The chain combines TRBV12-3 or TRBV12-4 with TRBJ2-1; 9 bases are a match to TRBD1. The CDR3 consists of 12 residues. V was clipped by 6 bases and J by 12 bases; unmatched bases: 6. This CDR3 is CASRPDRGGQFF. The DNA for the CDR3 is TGTGCCAGCAGACCTGACAGGGGGGGGCAGTTCTTC.

The chain recombines TRBV7-8 with TRBJ1-4, with a possible D match to TRBD1 (6 bases). This CDR3 is 15 amino acids long. V shed 2 bases and J shed 4 bases, with 11 bases lying between them. Germline values: CDR1 SGHVS, CDR2 FQNEAQ. The chain's CDR3 is CASSLRQGINEKLFF. DNA for the CDR3: TGTGCCAGCAGCTTAAGGCAGGGGATTAATGAAAAACTGTTTTTT.